The subject of this entry is one T cell receptor beta chain. The record originates from a study of control samples from healthy donors and cancer patients. The data were produced by immunoSEQ multiplex PCR, yet TCRdb's version contains in-frame clones alone and is incomplete. Of about 190,000 clones listed, over 80% are singletons. V trimming: 1 base; J trimming: 1 base; junction bases outside the gene matches: 2. The CDR3 runs to 16 residues. The germline CDR1 and CDR2 sequences are MGHRA and YSYEKL. This clonotype was sampled from a man under 40 in good health. The chain couples TRBV4-1 to TRBJ1-3, with 9 bases lining up with TRBD1. Sequencing used blood. DNA of the CDR3: TGCGCCAGCAGCCAAGTGGGACAGGGATCTGGAAACACCATATATTTT. Amino acid sequence: CASSQVGQGSGNTIYF.